The 5 T cell receptor beta chains below were found in one sample sequenced in a study of cytomegalovirus exposure and HLA in healthy donors. Method: immunoSEQ multiplex PCR; TCRdb's copy keeps in-frame clones and lacks some. In the table there are around 99,000 clones, approximately 91% of which are singletons. The sample consisted of PBMCs. The receptors derive from a woman aged 18-29 years in good health and CMV-seronegative.

In DNA, the CDR3 is TGTGCCAGCAGTTTAAATAGAAACACTGAAGCTTTCTTT. This sequence encodes CASSLNRNTEAFF. This chain connects TRBV6-6 to TRBJ1-1, with D hard to call. CDR1 is MNHNY and CDR2 is SVGAGI in the germline V gene (reference sequence). Trimming took off 4 bases at V and 2 bases at J, with 8 bases between the two ends. This CDR3 spans 13 amino acids.

This clone was seen a single time. V is TRBV28 and J is TRBJ2-1; 16 nucleotides line up with TRBD2. J gave up 8 bases and V 5 bases, and 9 bases lay outside the gene matches. In germline, CDR1 is MDHEN, CDR2 SYDVKM. The CDR3 runs to 17 residues. CDR3 amino acids: CASSRGTSGGAMDEQFF. The CDR3 bases are TGTGCCAGCAGTCGCGGGACTAGCGGGGGGGCCATGGATGAGCAGTTCTTC.

V gene TRBV4-1 combines with J gene TRBJ1-3, with 9 positions matching TRBD1. This CDR3 comprises 17 residues. CDR1 and CDR2 from the germline V gene are MGHRA and YSYEKL. Unmatched junction bases numbered 6, after V lost 3 bases and J lost 0 bases. The CDR3 DNA sequence: TGCGCCAGCAGCCATAGGACAGGGGCCCTCTCTGGAAACACCATATATTTT. Translated, it gives CASSHRTGALSGNTIYF.

The rearrangement uses TRBV29-1 and TRBJ1-5; TRBD1 aligns across 7 bases. The CDR3 sequence is 17 residues long. Losses at the gene ends were 5 bases for V and 0 bases for J; bases not matched to a gene: 13. Per germline, CDR1 SQVTM and CDR2 ANQGSEA. CDR3 bases: TGCAGCGTTTCGACCGGGACAGTCACCTATAGCAATCAGCCCCAGCATTTT. Amino acids: CSVSTGTVTYSNQPQHF.

The rearrangement links TRBV30 to TRBJ1-1; the match to TRBD1 covers 8 bases. CDR1 is GTSNPN and CDR2 is SVGIG in the germline V gene (reference sequence). V trimming: 3 bases; J trimming: 4 bases; junction bases outside the gene matches: 7. CDR3 length equals 14 residues. CDR3 DNA: TGTGCCTGGAGCCAGACAGGGGCAGGCACTGAAGCTTTCTTT. Translating it yields CAWSQTGAGTEAFF.